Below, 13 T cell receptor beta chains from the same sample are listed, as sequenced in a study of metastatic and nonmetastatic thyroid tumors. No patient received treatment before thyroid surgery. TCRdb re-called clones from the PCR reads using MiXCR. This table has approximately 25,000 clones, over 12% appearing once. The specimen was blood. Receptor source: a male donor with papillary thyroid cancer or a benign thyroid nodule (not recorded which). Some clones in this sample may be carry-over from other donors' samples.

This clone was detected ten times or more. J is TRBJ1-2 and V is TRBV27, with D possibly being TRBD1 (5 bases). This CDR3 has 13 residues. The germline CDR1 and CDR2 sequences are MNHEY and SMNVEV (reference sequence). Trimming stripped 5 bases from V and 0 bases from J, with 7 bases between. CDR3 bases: TGTGCCAGCAGTCTGGGACCTAACTATGGCTACACCTTC. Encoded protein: CASSLGPNYGYTF.

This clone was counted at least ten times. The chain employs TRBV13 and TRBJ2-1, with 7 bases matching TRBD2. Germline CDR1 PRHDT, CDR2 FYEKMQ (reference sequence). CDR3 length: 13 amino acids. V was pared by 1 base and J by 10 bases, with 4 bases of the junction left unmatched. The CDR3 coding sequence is TGTGCCAGCAGCTTAGAAGGGACTAACGAGCAGTTCTTC. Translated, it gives CASSLEGTNEQFF.

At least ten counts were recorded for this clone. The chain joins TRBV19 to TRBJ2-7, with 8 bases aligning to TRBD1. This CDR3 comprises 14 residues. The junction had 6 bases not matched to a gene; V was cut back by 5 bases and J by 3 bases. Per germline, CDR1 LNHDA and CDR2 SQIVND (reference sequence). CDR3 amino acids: CASSLGQGFYEQYF. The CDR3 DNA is TGTGCCAGTAGTCTAGGACAGGGTTTCTACGAGCAGTACTTC. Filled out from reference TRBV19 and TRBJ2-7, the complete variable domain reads DGGITQSPKYLFRKEGQNVTLSCEQNLNHDAMYWYRQDPGQGLRLIYYSQIVNDFQKGDIAEGYSVSREKKESFPLTVTSAQKNPTAFYLCASSLGQGFYEQYFGPGTRLTVT.

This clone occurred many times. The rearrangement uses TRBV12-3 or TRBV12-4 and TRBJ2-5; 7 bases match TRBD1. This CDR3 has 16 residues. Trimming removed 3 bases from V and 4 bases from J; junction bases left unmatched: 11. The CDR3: CASSFSTGYGGETQYF. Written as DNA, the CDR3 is TGTGCCAGCAGTTTCTCGACAGGGTATGGAGGAGAGACCCAGTACTTC.

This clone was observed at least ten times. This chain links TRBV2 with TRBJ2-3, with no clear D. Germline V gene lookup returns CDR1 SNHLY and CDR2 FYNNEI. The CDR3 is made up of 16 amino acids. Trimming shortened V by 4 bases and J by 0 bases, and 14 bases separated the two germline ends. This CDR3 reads CASSVTENDSTDTQYF. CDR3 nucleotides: TGTGCCAGCAGTGTAACAGAAAACGATAGCACAGATACGCAGTATTTT.

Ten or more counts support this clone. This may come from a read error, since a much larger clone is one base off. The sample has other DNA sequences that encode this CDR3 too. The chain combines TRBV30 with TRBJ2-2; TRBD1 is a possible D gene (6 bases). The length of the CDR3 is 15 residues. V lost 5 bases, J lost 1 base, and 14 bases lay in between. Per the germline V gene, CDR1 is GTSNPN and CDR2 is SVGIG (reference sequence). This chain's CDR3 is CAWWDNGQNTGELFF. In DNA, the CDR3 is TGTGCCTGGTGGGACAACGGCCAGAACACCGGGGAGCTGTTTTTT.

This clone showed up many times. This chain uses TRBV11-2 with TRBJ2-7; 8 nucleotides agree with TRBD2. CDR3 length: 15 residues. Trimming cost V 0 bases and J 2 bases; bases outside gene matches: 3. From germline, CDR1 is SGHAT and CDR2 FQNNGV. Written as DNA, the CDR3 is TGTGCCAGCAGCTTAGAGGGTAGCGGGACCTACGAGCAGTACTTC. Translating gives CASSLEGSGTYEQYF.

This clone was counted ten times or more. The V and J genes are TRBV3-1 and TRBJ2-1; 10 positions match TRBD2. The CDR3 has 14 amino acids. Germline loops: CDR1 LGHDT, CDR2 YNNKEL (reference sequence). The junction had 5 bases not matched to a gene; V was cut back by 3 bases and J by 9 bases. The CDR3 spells CASSQAGLAAEQFF. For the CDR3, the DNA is TGTGCCAGCAGCCAGGCCGGACTAGCGGCTGAGCAGTTCTTC.

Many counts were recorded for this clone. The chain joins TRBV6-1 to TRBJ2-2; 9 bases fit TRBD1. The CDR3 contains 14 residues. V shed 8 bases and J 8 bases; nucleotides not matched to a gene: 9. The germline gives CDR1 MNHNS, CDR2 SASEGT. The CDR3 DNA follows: TGTGCCAGCGCCAGGACAGGGGAGGTTGGGGAGCTGTTTTTT. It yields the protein CASARTGEVGELFF.

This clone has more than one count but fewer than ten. The CDR3 region is CASSPYKTVLGEQYF. The CDR3 DNA is TGTGCCAGCAGTCCCTACAAGACCGTGTTAGGAGAGCAGTACTTC. The rearrangement uses TRBV12-3 or TRBV12-4 and TRBJ2-7; the D is unclear. V was clipped by 5 bases and J by 7 bases, with 21 bases between them. The CDR3 covers 15 residues.

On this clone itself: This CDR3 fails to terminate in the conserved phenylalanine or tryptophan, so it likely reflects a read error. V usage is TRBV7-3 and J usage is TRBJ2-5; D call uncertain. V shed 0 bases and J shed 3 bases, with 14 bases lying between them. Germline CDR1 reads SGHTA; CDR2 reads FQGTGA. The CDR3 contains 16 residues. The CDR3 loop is CASSLTVGIVKETQYL. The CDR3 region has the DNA TGTGCCAGCAGCTTAACGGTTGGAATAGTGAAAGAGACCCAGTACCTC.

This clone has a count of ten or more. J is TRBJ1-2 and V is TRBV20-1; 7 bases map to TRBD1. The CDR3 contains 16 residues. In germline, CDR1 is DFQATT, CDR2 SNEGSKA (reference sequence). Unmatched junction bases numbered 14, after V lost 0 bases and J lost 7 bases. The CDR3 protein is CSARESPAGGGIGYTF. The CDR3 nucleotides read TGCAGTGCTAGAGAGTCGCCCGCGGGAGGGGGCATTGGCTACACCTTC.

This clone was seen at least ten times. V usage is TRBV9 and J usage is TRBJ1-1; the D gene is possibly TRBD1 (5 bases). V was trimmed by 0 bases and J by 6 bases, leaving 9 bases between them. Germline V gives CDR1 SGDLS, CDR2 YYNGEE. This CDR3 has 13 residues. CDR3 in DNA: TGTGCCAGCAGCGTAGGAGGGGCCGCTGAAGCTTTCTTT. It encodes CASSVGGAAEAFF.